These 8 T cell receptor beta chains were sequenced from one sample in a study of CD8+ T cells in alopecia areata. RNA was isolated and reverse transcribed to cDNA, the sequencing template. Using immunoSEQ multiplex PCR, the repertoire was profiled, and TCRdb retains in-frame clones only, with some absent. The sample gives 150,000 or so clones, around 47% of which show up once; about 6.4% is in the top ten. The specimen sequenced was CD4+ T cells sorted from blood. The receptors shown here come from a human donor with alopecia areata.

The chain joins TRBV20-1 to TRBJ2-7; a weak D match, TRBD1 (6 bases). Germline loops: CDR1 DFQATT, CDR2 SNEGSKA (reference sequence). V dropped 8 bases and J dropped 3 bases, with 11 bases sitting between them. This CDR3 region has 11 residues. CDR3 nucleotide sequence: TGCAGTTCCCGGACAGTCTACGAGCAGTACTTC. Its translation: CSSRTVYEQYF.

The chain combines TRBV29-1 with TRBJ2-1, with 11 bases identical to TRBD2. The CDR3 is 15 amino acids. Trimming cost V 5 bases and J 7 bases; bases outside gene matches: 10. Germline lookup yields CDR1 SQVTM and CDR2 ANQGSEA. In DNA, the CDR3 is TGCAGCGTTTCAGTAGCGGGAGGGCCCATAAATGAGCAGTTCTTC. Protein: CSVSVAGGPINEQFF.

The chain is built from TRBV30 and TRBJ2-7; TRBD2 matches 12 bases. V shed 0 bases and J 7 bases; nucleotides not matched to a gene: 4. In germline, CDR1 is GTSNPN, CDR2 SVGIG (reference sequence). CDR3 length equals 14 residues. CDR3 DNA: TGTGCCTGGAGTGTACTAGCGGGAGGAGGAGAGCAGTACTTC. This gives the protein CAWSVLAGGGEQYF.

This clone was seen only a few times. The rearrangement joins TRBV29-1 to TRBJ2-7; D ambiguous. The CDR3 has 11 residues. V lost 4 bases and J 3 bases, leaving 7 bases between the germline ends. The germline V gene encodes CDR1 SQVTM and CDR2 ANQGSEA. The CDR3: CSVVRNYEQYF. Here the CDR3 DNA reads TGCAGCGTTGTACGAAACTACGAGCAGTACTTC.

The J gene is TRBJ2-1, the V gene TRBV7-2; D is unresolved. The CDR3 is made up of 14 amino acids. Germline V lookup: CDR1 SGHTA, CDR2 FQGNSA. Trimming left V 2 bases short and J 8 bases short, with 13 bases between. CDR3 loop: CASSLRRGTDEQFF. As DNA, the CDR3 is TGTGCCAGCAGCTTACGCCGCGGTACGGATGAGCAGTTCTTC.

Remarks on this clone: One end of the junction varies from germline; a read error may be responsible. The chain has TRBV4-1 and TRBJ2-1, with a tentative D call TRBD2 (6 bases). This CDR3 is 11 amino acids long. From germline, CDR1 is MGHRA and CDR2 YSYEKL. CDR3 amino acids: CASSLHGSLIF. In DNA form, the CDR3 reads TGCGCCAGCAGCCTACACGGGAGTTTGATCTTC.

The chain carries TRBV4-1 and TRBJ2-3; 12 positions match TRBD2. Trimming took 0 bases from V and 2 from J; bases not matched to a gene: 6. The CDR3 totals 18 residues. Germline CDR1 reads MGHRA; CDR2 reads YSYEKL. The CDR3 DNA sequence: TGCGCCAGCAGCCAAGAAAGGCGACTAGCGGGAGACACAGATACGCAGTATTTT. Its protein product is CASSQERRLAGDTDTQYF.

V gene TRBV29-1 combines with J gene TRBJ2-5; TRBD2 matches 7 bases. Germline trimming cut 7 bases from V and 5 bases from J; bases unmatched to any gene: 10. The germline CDR1 and CDR2 sequences are SQVTM and ANQGSEA. This CDR3 has 13 amino acids. The CDR3 DNA reads as TGCAGCGCCGGCCGGACCGGGGGGGAGACCCAGTACTTC. It specifies CSAGRTGGETQYF.